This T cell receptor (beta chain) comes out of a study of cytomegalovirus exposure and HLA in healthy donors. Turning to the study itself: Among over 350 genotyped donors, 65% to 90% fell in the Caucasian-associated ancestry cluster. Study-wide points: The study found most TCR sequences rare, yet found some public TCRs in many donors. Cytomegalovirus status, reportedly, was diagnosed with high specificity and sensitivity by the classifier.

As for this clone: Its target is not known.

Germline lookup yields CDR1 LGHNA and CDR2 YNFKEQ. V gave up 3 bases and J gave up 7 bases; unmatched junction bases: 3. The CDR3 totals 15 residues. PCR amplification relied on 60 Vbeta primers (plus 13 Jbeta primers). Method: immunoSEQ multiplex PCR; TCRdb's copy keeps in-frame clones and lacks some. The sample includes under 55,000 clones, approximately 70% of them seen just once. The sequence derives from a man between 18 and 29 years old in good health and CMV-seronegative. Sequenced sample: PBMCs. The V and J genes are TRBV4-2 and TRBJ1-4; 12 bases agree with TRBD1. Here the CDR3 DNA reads TGTGCCAGCAGCCAGGGGACAGGGGGCAGTGAAAAACTGTTTTTT. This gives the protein CASSQGTGGSEKLFF.